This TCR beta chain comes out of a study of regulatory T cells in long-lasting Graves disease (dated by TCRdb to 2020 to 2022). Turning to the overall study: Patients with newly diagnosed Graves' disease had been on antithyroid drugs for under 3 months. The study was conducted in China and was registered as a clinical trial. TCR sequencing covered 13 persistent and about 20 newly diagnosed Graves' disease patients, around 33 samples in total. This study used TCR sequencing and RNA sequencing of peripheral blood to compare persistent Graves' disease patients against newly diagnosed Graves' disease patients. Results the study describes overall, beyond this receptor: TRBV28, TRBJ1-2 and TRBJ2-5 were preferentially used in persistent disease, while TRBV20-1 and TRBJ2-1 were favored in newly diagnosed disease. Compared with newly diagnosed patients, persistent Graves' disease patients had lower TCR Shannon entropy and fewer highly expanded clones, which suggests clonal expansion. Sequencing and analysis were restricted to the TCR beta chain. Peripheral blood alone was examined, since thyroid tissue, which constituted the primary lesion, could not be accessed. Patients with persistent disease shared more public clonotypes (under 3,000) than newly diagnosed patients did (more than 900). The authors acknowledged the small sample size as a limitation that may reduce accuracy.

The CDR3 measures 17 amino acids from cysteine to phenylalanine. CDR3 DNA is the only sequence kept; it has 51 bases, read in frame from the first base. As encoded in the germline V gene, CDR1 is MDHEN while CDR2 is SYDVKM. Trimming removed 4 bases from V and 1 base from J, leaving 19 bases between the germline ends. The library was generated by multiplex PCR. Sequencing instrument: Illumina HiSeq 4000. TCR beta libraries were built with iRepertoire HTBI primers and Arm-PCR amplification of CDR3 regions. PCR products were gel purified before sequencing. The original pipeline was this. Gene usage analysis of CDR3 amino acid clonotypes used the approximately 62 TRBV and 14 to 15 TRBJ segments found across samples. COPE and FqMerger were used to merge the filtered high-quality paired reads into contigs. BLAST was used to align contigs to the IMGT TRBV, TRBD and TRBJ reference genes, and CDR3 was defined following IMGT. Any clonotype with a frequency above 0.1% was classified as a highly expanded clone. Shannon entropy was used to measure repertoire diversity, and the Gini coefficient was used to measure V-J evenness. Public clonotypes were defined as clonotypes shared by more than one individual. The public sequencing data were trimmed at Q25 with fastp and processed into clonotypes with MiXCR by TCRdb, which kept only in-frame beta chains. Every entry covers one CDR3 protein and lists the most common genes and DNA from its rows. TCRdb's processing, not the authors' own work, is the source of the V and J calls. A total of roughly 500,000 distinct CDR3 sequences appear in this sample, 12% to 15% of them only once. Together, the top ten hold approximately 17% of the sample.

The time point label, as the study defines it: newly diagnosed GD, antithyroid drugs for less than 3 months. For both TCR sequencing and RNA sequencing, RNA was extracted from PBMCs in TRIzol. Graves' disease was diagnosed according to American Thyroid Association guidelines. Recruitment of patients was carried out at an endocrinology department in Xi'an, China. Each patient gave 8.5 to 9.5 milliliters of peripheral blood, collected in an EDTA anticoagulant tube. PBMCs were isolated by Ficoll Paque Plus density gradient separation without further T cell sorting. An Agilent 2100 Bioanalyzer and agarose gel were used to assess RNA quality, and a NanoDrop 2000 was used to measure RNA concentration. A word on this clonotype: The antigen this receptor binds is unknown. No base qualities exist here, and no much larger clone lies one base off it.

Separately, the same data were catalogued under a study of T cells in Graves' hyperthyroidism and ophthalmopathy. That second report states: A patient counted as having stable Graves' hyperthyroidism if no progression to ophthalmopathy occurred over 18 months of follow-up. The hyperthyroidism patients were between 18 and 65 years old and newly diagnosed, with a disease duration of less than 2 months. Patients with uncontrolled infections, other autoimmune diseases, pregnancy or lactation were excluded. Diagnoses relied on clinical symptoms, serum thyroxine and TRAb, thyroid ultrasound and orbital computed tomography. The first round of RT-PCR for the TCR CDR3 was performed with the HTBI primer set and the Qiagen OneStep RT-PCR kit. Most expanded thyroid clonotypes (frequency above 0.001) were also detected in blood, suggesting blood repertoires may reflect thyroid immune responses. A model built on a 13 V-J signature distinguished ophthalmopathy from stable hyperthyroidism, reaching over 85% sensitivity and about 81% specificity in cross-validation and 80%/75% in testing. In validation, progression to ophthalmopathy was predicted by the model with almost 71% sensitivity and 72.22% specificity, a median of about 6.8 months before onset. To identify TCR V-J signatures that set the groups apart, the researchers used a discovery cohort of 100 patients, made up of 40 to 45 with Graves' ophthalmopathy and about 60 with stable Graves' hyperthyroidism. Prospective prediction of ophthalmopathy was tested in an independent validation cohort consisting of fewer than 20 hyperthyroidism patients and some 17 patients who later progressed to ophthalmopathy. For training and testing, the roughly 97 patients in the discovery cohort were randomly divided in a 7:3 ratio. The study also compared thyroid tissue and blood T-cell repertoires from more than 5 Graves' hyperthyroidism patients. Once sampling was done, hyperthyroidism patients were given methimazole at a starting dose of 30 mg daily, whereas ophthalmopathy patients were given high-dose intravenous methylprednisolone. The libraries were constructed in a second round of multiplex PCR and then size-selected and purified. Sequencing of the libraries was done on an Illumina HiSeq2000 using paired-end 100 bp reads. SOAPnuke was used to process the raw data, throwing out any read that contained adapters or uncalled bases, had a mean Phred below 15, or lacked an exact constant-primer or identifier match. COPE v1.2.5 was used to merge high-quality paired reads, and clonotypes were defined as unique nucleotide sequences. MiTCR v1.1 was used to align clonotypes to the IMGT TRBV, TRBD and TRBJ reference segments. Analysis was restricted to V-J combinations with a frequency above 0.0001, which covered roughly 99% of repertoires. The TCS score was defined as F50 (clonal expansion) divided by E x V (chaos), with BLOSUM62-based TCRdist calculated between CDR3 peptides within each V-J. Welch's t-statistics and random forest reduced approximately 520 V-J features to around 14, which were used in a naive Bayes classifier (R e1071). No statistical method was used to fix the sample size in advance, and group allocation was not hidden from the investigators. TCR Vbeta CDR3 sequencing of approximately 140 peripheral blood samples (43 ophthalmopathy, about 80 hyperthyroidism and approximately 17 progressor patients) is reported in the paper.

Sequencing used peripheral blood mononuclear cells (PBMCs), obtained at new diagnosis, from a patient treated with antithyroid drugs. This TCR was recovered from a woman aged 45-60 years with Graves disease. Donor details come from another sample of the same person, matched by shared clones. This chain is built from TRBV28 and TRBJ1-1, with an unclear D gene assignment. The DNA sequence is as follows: TGTGCCAGCAGTTGGGTGGTGGACTCCGATCCGAACACTGAAGCTTTCTTT. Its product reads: CASSWVVDSDPNTEAFF. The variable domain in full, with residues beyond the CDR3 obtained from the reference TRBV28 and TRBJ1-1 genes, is DVKVTQSSRYLVKRTGEKVFLECVQDMDHENMFWYRQDPGLGLRLIYFSYDVKMKEKGDIPEGYSVSREKKERFSLILESASTNQTSMYLCASSWVVDSDPNTEAFFGQGTRLTVV.